This is a list of T cell receptor beta chains from one sample in a study of blood T cell repertoires in COVID-19. This table comes from immunoSEQ multiplex PCR, and its TCRdb copy is limited to in-frame clones, with some not included. The table lists more than 60,000 clones, 75% to 90% of them singletons. Sequencing used peripheral blood. Every receptor here comes from a man aged 80 or over with COVID-19, enrolled during active disease. Each CDR3 is given with its conserved first and last residue. A D gene is named only where the DNA matches it firmly. Not all rows give a size; the values are once, few, many and, for expanded clones, a class.

length,D,J,size,V,DNA,CDR3
17,.,TRBJ2-7,.,TRBV6-2/TRBV6-3,TGTGCCAGCAGCCCTGCGGGGCACGGGTACCTCTCCTACGAGCAGTACTTC,CASSPAGHGYLSYEQYF
12,.,TRBJ2-7,.,TRBV11-2,TGTGCCAGCAGCTTATCGGTTAGCGAGCAGTACTTC,CASSLSVSEQYF
18,TRBD1,TRBJ1-5,few,TRBV7-2,TGTGCCAGCAGCTTAGAAGGGACAGGGGGCTATTTTCCTCAGCCCCAGCATTTT,CASSLEGTGGYFPQPQHF
17,.,TRBJ1-1,.,TRBV5-1,TGCGCCAGCAGCTTGTCGCGCGGGGACTTCCCAAACGCTGAAGCTTTCTTT,CASSLSRGDFPNAEAFF
15,TRBD1,TRBJ1-3,.,TRBV9,TGTGCCAGCAGCCCCCATCAGGGGGGAGGAAACACCATATATTTT,CASSPHQGGGNTIYF
14,.,TRBJ1-3,.,TRBV15,TGTGCCACCAGCATCCAGGGCTCTGGAAACACCATATATTTT,CATSIQGSGNTIYF
14,TRBD1,TRBJ1-1,.,TRBV28,TGTGCCAGCAGGCCCGCAGGGGGAGGACCTGAAGCTTTCTTT,CASRPAGGGPEAFF
13,TRBD1,TRBJ1-3,once,TRBV9,TGTGCCAGCAATCGGGACAGCAGAAACACCATATATTTT,CASNRDSRNTIYF
15,.,TRBJ2-7,.,TRBV15,TGTGCCACCAGCAGAGGAACTGACAGCTCCTACGAGCAGTACTTC,CATSRGTDSSYEQYF
13,.,TRBJ2-7,.,TRBV5-1,TGCGCCAGCAGCCGGGACAACTCCTACGAGCAGTACTTC,CASSRDNSYEQYF
12,.,TRBJ2-5,.,TRBV7-9,TGTGCCAGCAGCCGGCAGGGAGAGACCCAGTACTTC,CASSRQGETQYF
16,TRBD1,TRBJ1-2,.,TRBV9,TGTGCCAGCAGCGTAGACAGGGGCCCCATCCCATATGGCTACACCTTC,CASSVDRGPIPYGYTF
14,TRBD1,TRBJ1-5,.,TRBV10-3,TGTGCCATCAGTGAGGGACAGGGGGGTCAGCCCCAGCATTTT,CAISEGQGGQPQHF
13,TRBD1,TRBJ1-1,.,TRBV25-1,TGTGCCAGCATAGCGACAGGGTTCACTGAAGCTTTCTTT,CASIATGFTEAFF
13,.,TRBJ1-4,.,TRBV27,TGTGCCAGCAGTTTGGCCCGCAATGAAAAACTGTTTTTT,CASSLARNEKLFF
14,.,TRBJ1-2,.,TRBV7-3,TGTGCCAGCAGCTTAGGTGCAGGGAACTATGGCTACACCTTC,CASSLGAGNYGYTF
15,TRBD1,TRBJ1-1,.,TRBV7-8,TGTGCCAGCAGCTGGGAAACAGGGGTGGGGACTGAAGCTTTCTTT,CASSWETGVGTEAFF
16,TRBD1,TRBJ1-1,.,TRBV18,TGTGCCAGCTCACCACCTCAGGGGGCGACGGTTAAGGCAGCTTTCTTT,CASSPPQGATVKAAFF
15,.,TRBJ1-1,.,TRBV2,TGTGCCAGCAGTGATCGGCGGAAAAAGAACACTGAAGCTTTCTTT,CASSDRRKKNTEAFF
17,TRBD1,TRBJ1-3,.,TRBV2,TGTGCCAGCAGCTTCCCTCAATCCGGGACAGCTGGAAACACCATATATTTT,CASSFPQSGTAGNTIYF
17,TRBD1,TRBJ1-6,.,TRBV5-4,TGTGCCAGCAGCCGGGACAGGGCCGCCTCCTATAATTCACCCCTCCACTTT,CASSRDRAASYNSPLHF
14,.,TRBJ1-5,.,TRBV6-1,TGTGCCAGCACCACAGACGGATTAAGCCAGCCCCAGCATTTT,CASTTDGLSQPQHF
13,.,TRBJ1-1,.,TRBV5-4,TGTGCCAGCAGCTCAGGAAAGAACACTGAAGCTTTCTTT,CASSSGKNTEAFF
16,TRBD1,TRBJ1-4,few,TRBV15,TGTGCCACCAGCAGAGCTATGGGACAGGGCGATGAAAAACTGTTTTTT,CATSRAMGQGDEKLFF
14,TRBD2,TRBJ2-3,.,TRBV5-1,TGCGCCAGCAGCTTGGGACTAGCGGTGGGTACGCAGTATTTT,CASSLGLAVGTQYF
16,.,TRBJ2-4,few,TRBV11-1,TGTGCCAGCAGCTTAGAGGCGGGCAGAGCTTTAAACATTCAGTACTTC,CASSLEAGRALNIQYF
14,.,TRBJ2-7,.,TRBV2,TGTGCCAGCAGTGAGTACCGGGGAGCCTACGAGCAGTACTTC,CASSEYRGAYEQYF
17,.,TRBJ1-6,.,TRBV19,TGTGCCAGTAGTGCTCGACGCGGGCTTAGCTGGAATTCACCCCTCCACTTT,CASSARRGLSWNSPLHF
17,.,TRBJ1-6,few,TRBV3-1/TRBV3-2,TGTGCCAGCAGCCAAGGGGCCGGTGCCGGTGCTAATTCACCCCTCCACTTT,CASSQGAGAGANSPLHF
16,TRBD1,TRBJ1-2,.,TRBV5-6,TGTGCCAGCAGCCCCGGGACAGGGCGTACTAACTATGGCTACACCTTC,CASSPGTGRTNYGYTF
15,.,TRBJ2-3,once,TRBV7-9,TGTGCCAGCAGCTTAGTGGTCGACAGAACAGATACGCAGTATTTT,CASSLVVDRTDTQYF
13,.,TRBJ2-4,.,TRBV6-1,TGTGCCAGCAGTGAGCAGGGGGGAGACATTCAGTACTTC,CASSEQGGDIQYF
12,.,TRBJ1-2,.,TRBV2,TGTGCCAGCAGGCCAGGAAACTATGGCTACACCTTC,CASRPGNYGYTF
15,TRBD1,TRBJ1-1,.,TRBV5-5,TGTGCCAGCAGCTTCACAGGGGTGGGGAACACTGAAGCTTTCTTT,CASSFTGVGNTEAFF
15,.,TRBJ1-1,.,TRBV5-6,TGTGCCAGCAGACGCGCCCCGGGTGAGAACACTGAAGCTTTCTTT,CASRRAPGENTEAFF
15,TRBD1,TRBJ2-3,.,TRBV5-1,TGCGCCAGCAGCACCGGACAGGGACGCACAGATACGCAGTATTTT,CASSTGQGRTDTQYF
20,.,TRBJ2-2,few,TRBV21-1,TGTGCCAGCAGCAAAGTAGGGACAGGGCCTAATCTACCGAACACCGGGGAGCTGTTTTTT,CASSKVGTGPNLPNTGELFF
14,.,TRBJ1-4,.,TRBV7-2,TGTGCCAGCAGCGAAGACAGCAGTAATGAAAAACTGTTTTTT,CASSEDSSNEKLFF
17,.,TRBJ2-5,.,TRBV7-8,TGTGCCAGCAGCTTAAAGGGGATAGGGCAAGCACAAGAGACCCAGTACTTC,CASSLKGIGQAQETQYF
15,.,TRBJ2-1,.,TRBV21-1,TGTGCCAGCAGGAGGACAGGGGGCTCCCAAAATGAGCAGTTCTTC,CASRRTGGSQNEQFF
12,TRBD1,TRBJ2-7,.,TRBV6-6,TGTGCCAGCCGGGACAGCAGATACGAGCAGTACTTC,CASRDSRYEQYF
13,TRBD1,TRBJ1-2,few,TRBV27,TGTGCCAGCAGTCTTCAGGGGGCTGGGGGCTACACCTTC,CASSLQGAGGYTF
15,.,TRBJ1-2,.,TRBV3-1/TRBV3-2,TGTGCCAGCAGCCACTGGGACTTATCTAACTATGGCTACACCTTC,CASSHWDLSNYGYTF
13,.,TRBJ1-2,.,TRBV5-8,TGTGCCAGCAGCTTGAAACAGCTCCAAGGCTACACCTTC,CASSLKQLQGYTF
13,.,TRBJ2-1,once,TRBV7-9,TGTGCCAGCAGCGGGGCAGGGGTGAATGAGCAGTTCTTC,CASSGAGVNEQFF
16,.,TRBJ2-7,.,TRBV18,TGTGCCAGCTCACCATTCACGACGGGGAGCTCCTACGAGCAGTACTTC,CASSPFTTGSSYEQYF
17,TRBD2,TRBJ2-3,.,TRBV19,TGTGCCAGTAGTATGGGAACTAGCGGGGATGGCACAGATACGCAGTATTTT,CASSMGTSGDGTDTQYF
15,.,TRBJ2-1,.,TRBV3-1/TRBV3-2,TGTGCCAGCAGCCAATCTAGGAGCTCCTACAATGAGCAGTTCTTC,CASSQSRSSYNEQFF
13,.,TRBJ1-2,.,TRBV5-5,TGTGCCAGCAGTACAGGGCTAATATATGGCTACACCTTC,CASSTGLIYGYTF
13,.,TRBJ1-5,.,TRBV11-3,TGTGCCAGCAGCTCCCGGTCTAATCAGCCCCAGCATTTT,CASSSRSNQPQHF
15,.,TRBJ2-7,.,TRBV10-3,TGTGCCATCAGTCCAAGCGACAGGCCTCCCTACGAGCAGTACTTC,CAISPSDRPPYEQYF
14,TRBD2,TRBJ2-5,.,TRBV7-6,TGTGCCAGCAGCTTATTTGAAACGGGGGGGGCCCAGTACTTC,CASSLFETGGAQYF
13,.,TRBJ1-1,.,TRBV29-1,TGCAGCGTTGTCACGGGGAGGGGCACTGAAGCTTTCTTT,CSVVTGRGTEAFF
18,TRBD2,TRBJ2-3,.,TRBV3-1/TRBV3-2,TGTGCCAGCAGCCAAGGTTCCCTGGGACTAGCGGGCACAGATACGCAGTATTTT,CASSQGSLGLAGTDTQYF
15,.,TRBJ2-2,once,TRBV5-1,TGCGCCAGCAGCTCCGGGGGTTTGAAGACCGGGGAGCTGTTTTTT,CASSSGGLKTGELFF
15,.,TRBJ1-1,.,TRBV9,TGTGCCAGCAGCGTAGGAGGGTTTTTGAACACTGAAGCTTTCTTT,CASSVGGFLNTEAFF
17,TRBD1,TRBJ1-2,.,TRBV2,TGTGCCAGCAGTGAGAGGGACAGGGGGCAGACAAGCGATGGCTACACCTTC,CASSERDRGQTSDGYTF
15,.,TRBJ2-2,.,TRBV5-1,TGCGCCAGCTTTGGGGGAGGACGAAGCACCGGGGAGCTGTTTTTT,CASFGGGRSTGELFF
15,.,TRBJ2-2,.,TRBV29-1,TGCAGCGTCCCTAGGTCGGATTCGAACACCGGGGAGCTGTTTTTT,CSVPRSDSNTGELFF
15,.,TRBJ2-2,.,TRBV12-5,TGTGCTAGTGGCCGAGGACAGTTCGACGCCGGGGAGCTGTTTTTT,CASGRGQFDAGELFF